This is a list of T cell receptor beta chains from one sample in a study of blood T cell repertoires in COVID-19. Sequencing used immunoSEQ multiplex PCR; TCRdb keeps in-frame clones, though not all of them. This table has around 200,000 clones, 86% appearing once. The sample comprised PBMCs or T cells enriched from blood (not recorded which). The receptors stem from a man aged 40-49 years with acute COVID-19. Each CDR3 is given with its conserved first and last residue. A D gene is named only where the DNA matches it firmly. Size is omitted from some rows. Given values are once, few, many or a class for expanded clones.

J	D	size	V	DNA	CDR3
TRBJ1-6	TRBD1	NA	TRBV28	TGTGCCAGCAGTTCCGGACAGGGCAATTCACCCCTCCACTTT	CASSSGQGNSPLHF
TRBJ2-7	NA	NA	TRBV10-3	TGTGCCATCAGTGAGGTAGTCGAGCAGTACTTC	CAISEVVEQYF
TRBJ2-7	TRBD2	NA	TRBV28	TGTGCCAGCAGTACCCCCGGGACTATCTACGAGCAGTACTTC	CASSTPGTIYEQYF
TRBJ2-1	TRBD2	NA	TRBV19	TGTGCCAGTAGTGCGCTGGAAGGACTAGGTAACAATGAGCAGTTCTTC	CASSALEGLGNNEQFF
TRBJ2-7	NA	NA	TRBV7-9	TGTGCCAGCAGCCTCTCCTACGAGCAGTACTTC	CASSLSYEQYF
TRBJ2-7	NA	NA	TRBV5-1	TGCGCCAGCAGCTTGGAGCTGGGGCCAGGAACCTACGAGCAGTACTTC	CASSLELGPGTYEQYF
TRBJ2-1	NA	NA	TRBV7-8	TGTGCCAGCAGCTTAGAAAGCTGGAGCTCCTACAATGAGCAGTTCTTC	CASSLESWSSYNEQFF
TRBJ1-1	NA	once	TRBV9	TGTGCCAGCAGCGGCCTGGGGGGGAACACTGAAGCTTTCTTT	CASSGLGGNTEAFF
TRBJ2-7	TRBD2	NA	TRBV5-1	TGCGCCAGCAGCTTGGGTAGGCGGGAGGGCCGCGAGCAGTACTTC	CASSLGRREGREQYF
TRBJ2-7	TRBD1	NA	TRBV5-4	TGTGCCAGCAGCTTGTTTGGACAGGGAACCTACGAGCAGTACTTC	CASSLFGQGTYEQYF
TRBJ2-3	NA	NA	TRBV27	TGTGCCAGCAGTTTGGCACTAGGAAGTACAGATACGCAGTATTTT	CASSLALGSTDTQYF
TRBJ2-7	TRBD1	once	TRBV7-2	TGTGCCAGCAGCGCTGGACAGGGAACATACGAGCAGTACTTC	CASSAGQGTYEQYF
TRBJ1-5	NA	NA	TRBV4-1	TGCGCCAGCAGCCAAGTGTCAGGGGTCAATCAGCCCCAGCATTTT	CASSQVSGVNQPQHF
TRBJ1-2	NA	NA	TRBV29-1	TGCAGCGTTGACCCTCCTATCGATGGCTACACCTTC	CSVDPPIDGYTF
TRBJ1-4	NA	NA	TRBV3-1/TRBV3-2	TGTGCCAGCAGCCAAGAATTCCCCCGGGGATGGGGACTCGAAAAACTGTTTTTT	CASSQEFPRGWGLEKLFF
TRBJ1-1	NA	NA	TRBV7-8	TGTGCCAGCAGCTTAGCAATGTGGGGGGGGATGAACACTGAAGCTTTCTTT	CASSLAMWGGMNTEAFF
TRBJ1-5	TRBD1	NA	TRBV9	TGTGCCAGCAGCGTAGGGACAGGGGAAGGCAATCAGCCCCAGCATTTT	CASSVGTGEGNQPQHF
TRBJ1-5	TRBD1	NA	TRBV28	TGTGCCAGCAGAACAGGGGCTCAGCCCCAGCATTTT	CASRTGAQPQHF
TRBJ1-5	TRBD1	NA	TRBV7-9	TGTGCCAGCAGCCTCGGGGGGACAGGGACTCAGCCCCAGCATTTT	CASSLGGTGTQPQHF
TRBJ2-7	TRBD2	NA	TRBV4-1	TGCGCCAGCAGCCAAGGGACTAGCGGAACTTTCTACGAGCAGTACTTC	CASSQGTSGTFYEQYF
TRBJ1-2	TRBD1	NA	TRBV7-9	TGTGCCAGCACCACAGGGGGCGTTAACTATGGCTACACCTTC	CASTTGGVNYGYTF
TRBJ1-1	NA	NA	TRBV6-2/TRBV6-3	TGTGCCAGCAGTTCTAACCTGATGAACACTGAAGCTTTCTTT	CASSSNLMNTEAFF
TRBJ1-5	NA	once	TRBV27	TGTGCCAGCAGTTCGACAGCATATCAGCCCCAGCATTTT	CASSSTAYQPQHF
TRBJ2-3	TRBD2	once	TRBV29-1	TGCAGCGTTGCTGGGCTAGCGGCTTCCACAGATACGCAGTATTTT	CSVAGLAASTDTQYF
TRBJ1-2	TRBD1	NA	TRBV29-1	TGCAGCGCCGCACAGGGGGCTTGGGCGGGCTACACCTTC	CSAAQGAWAGYTF
TRBJ1-2	NA	NA	TRBV6-4	TGTGCCAGCAGTGCGAATGCGGGAGGGAATGGCTACACCTTC	CASSANAGGNGYTF
TRBJ1-4	NA	NA	TRBV6-6	TGTGCCTCCCAAGGGAGGGCCCTGATTTCTGAAAAACTGTTTTTT	CASQGRALISEKLFF